Below, 22 T cell receptor beta chains from the same sample are listed, as sequenced in a study of CD8+ T cells in alopecia areata. Extraction and reverse transcription of RNA yielded cDNA as the sequencing template. Produced via immunoSEQ multiplex PCR; TCRdb's table is partial and in-frame only. Found here are roughly 180,000 clones, almost 65% of them singletons; the top ten hold 1.5% to 2%. The material sequenced was CD4+ T cells sorted from blood, taken at week 0. The receptors were gathered from a human donor with alopecia areata.

This clone was detected a few times. This chain joins TRBV4-3 and TRBJ1-1; weak D call: TRBD1 (6 bases). CDR1 LGHNA and CDR2 YSLEER come from the germline V gene. The V and J ends lost 1 base and 0 bases respectively, with 6 bases between them. The CDR3 spans 14 residues. DNA of the CDR3: TGCGCCAGCAGCCAAGGACAGGTGAACACTGAAGCTTTCTTT. Amino acid sequence: CASSQGQVNTEAFF.

The V call is TRBV29-1, the J call TRBJ2-7; D gene unclear. Per germline, CDR1 SQVTM and CDR2 ANQGSEA. V shed 7 bases and J shed 1 base, with 8 bases lying between them. There are 11 residues in the CDR3. The CDR3 is CSGQVSYEQYF. The CDR3 coding sequence is TGCAGCGGACAAGTTTCCTACGAGCAGTACTTC.

This chain joins TRBV10-3 and TRBJ2-1, with TRBD2 matching 7 bases. The J segment lost 2 bases and the V segment lost 6 bases, leaving 16 bases of the junction unmatched. The germline V gene has CDR1 ENHRY and CDR2 SYGVKD. The CDR3 is 18 residues long. The CDR3 region is CAIRNHIGNLAAYNEQFF. The CDR3 bases are TGTGCCATCAGGAACCATATCGGGAACCTAGCGGCCTACAATGAGCAGTTCTTC.

The CDR3, as DNA: TGTGCCTGGAGGGGCAGGGGAAGGTACGAGCAGTACTTC. This encodes CAWRGRGRYEQYF. This sequence joins TRBV30 and TRBJ2-7, with D perhaps TRBD1 (6 bases). The V gene lost 3 bases and the J gene lost 4 bases, with 13 bases spanning the gap. The CDR3 is 13 amino acids. Germline V gene sequence: CDR1 GTSNPN, CDR2 SVGIG (reference sequence).

The V call is TRBV30, the J call TRBJ1-2; D is undetermined. Per germline, CDR1 GTSNPN and CDR2 SVGIG (reference sequence). The CDR3 runs 13 residues. Trimming left V 2 bases short and J 1 base short, with 8 bases between. CDR3 amino acids: CAWSPVSNYGYTF. DNA for the CDR3: TGTGCCTGGAGTCCCGTCAGTAACTATGGCTACACCTTC.

This chain links TRBV25-1 with TRBJ2-3; perhaps TRBD2 as D (6 bases). Germline CDR1 MGHDK, CDR2 SYGVNS. The V gene lost 2 bases and the J gene lost 11 bases, with 14 bases spanning the gap. This CDR3 has 13 residues. CDR3: CASSEPGTGEQYF. The CDR3 nucleotides read TGTGCCAGCAGTGAACCAGGGACTGGTGAGCAGTATTTT. Based on the CDR3 plus reference TRBV25-1 and TRBJ2-3, the full variable domain is EADIYQTPRYLVIGTGKKITLECSQTMGHDKMYWYQQDPGMELHLIHYSYGVNSTEKGDLSSESTVSRIRTEHFPLTLESARPSHTSQYLCASSEPGTGEQYFGPGTRLTVL.

The rearrangement uses TRBV30 and TRBJ2-2; 11 bases map to TRBD2. This CDR3 has 15 amino acids. Germline lookup yields CDR1 GTSNPN and CDR2 SVGIG (reference sequence). The V and J ends lost 4 bases and 3 bases, in that order; junction bases with no gene match: 4. This chain's CDR3 is CAWTLAGGHTGELFF. The CDR3 nucleotides are TGTGCCTGGACCCTAGCGGGGGGTCACACCGGGGAGCTGTTTTTT.

This chain links TRBV6-1 with TRBJ2-2, with 7 bases fitting TRBD1. The CDR3 totals 14 residues. J lost 7 bases, V lost 4 bases, and 6 bases had no gene match. Germline V gene sequence: CDR1 MNHNS, CDR2 SASEGT. CDR3 region: CASSVLQGNGELFF. CDR3 sequence (DNA): TGTGCCAGCAGTGTTTTACAGGGGAACGGGGAGCTGTTTTTT.

J is TRBJ2-5 and V is TRBV6-6, with no clear D. Trimming stripped 7 bases from V and 5 bases from J, with 11 bases between. Germline values: CDR1 MNHNY, CDR2 SVGAGI (reference sequence). The CDR3 is 12 amino acids. The CDR3 DNA reads TGTGCCAGCACGGCAGCTGGGGAGACCCAGTACTTC. Amino acid sequence: CASTAAGETQYF.

This chain uses TRBV30 with TRBJ2-3; D uncertain. Trimming pared 3 bases from V and 2 bases from J, leaving 18 bases between. The CDR3 covers 16 residues. Germline-derived CDR1 and CDR2 are GTSNPN and SVGIG (reference sequence). DNA for the CDR3: TGTGCCTGGAGCAAGGGCGGCGGCTCCTCCACAGATACGCAGTATTTT. It translates to CAWSKGGGSSTDTQYF.

The chain has TRBV4-3 and TRBJ2-5; possible D gene TRBD1, 6 bases. V was cut by 1 base and J by 7 bases, with 19 bases left in between. CDR1 is LGHNA, CDR2 YSLEER, per germline. The CDR3 is 16 residues long. The CDR3 region is CASSQAPNTGIGTQYF. In nucleotides, the CDR3 is TGCGCCAGCAGCCAAGCCCCCAATACAGGGATAGGGACCCAGTACTTC.

The chain links TRBV15 to TRBJ2-3, with a possible D match to TRBD2 (5 bases). This CDR3 has 14 residues. The V end lost 7 bases, the J end lost 3 bases, and 14 bases lay between the germline ends. From germline, CDR1 is LNHNV and CDR2 YYDKDF (reference sequence). The DNA of the CDR3 is TGTGCCACCACCCGGGGAATCGAGACAGATACGCAGTATTTT. Its protein product is CATTRGIETDTQYF.

The V call is TRBV30, the J call TRBJ1-2; a possible D gene is TRBD1 (5 bases). Germline-derived CDR1 and CDR2 are GTSNPN and SVGIG (reference sequence). CDR3 length: 13 residues. Trimming took off 0 bases at V and 4 bases at J, with 9 bases between the two ends. The CDR3 region is CAWSVKGTYGYTF. As DNA, the CDR3 is TGTGCCTGGAGTGTGAAGGGGACCTATGGCTACACCTTC.

This clone was seen once. This chain connects TRBV9 to TRBJ2-6; D is unclear. This CDR3 spans 15 amino acids. The ends were cut back, 3 bases at V and 2 bases at J, with 9 bases in the middle. The germline V gene encodes CDR1 SGDLS and CDR2 YYNGEE. CDR3 protein: CASSEGTAGANVLTF. The CDR3 region has the DNA TGTGCCAGCAGCGAGGGAACTGCTGGGGCCAACGTCCTGACTTTC. The full variable domain, with the rest looked up from reference TRBV9 and TRBJ2-6, is DSGVTQTPKHLITATGQRVTLRCSPRSGDLSVYWYQQSLDQGLQFLIQYYNGEERAKGNILERFSAQQFPDLHSELNLSSLELGDSALYFCASSEGTAGANVLTFGAGSRLTVL.

The J gene is TRBJ1-6, the V gene TRBV6-6; D remains unclear. Per germline, CDR1 MNHNY and CDR2 SVGAGI (reference sequence). Trimming cost V 6 bases and J 7 bases, with 4 bases left between them. This CDR3 spans 11 amino acids. CDR3 nucleotide sequence: TGTGCCAGCAGCGTGAATTCACCCCTCCACTTT. This codes for CASSVNSPLHF.

In this sample, this clone turned up a few times. This chain connects TRBV29-1 to TRBJ1-1, with a possible D match to TRBD1 (5 bases). From germline, CDR1 is SQVTM and CDR2 ANQGSEA. Deletions cut 3 bases from V and 1 base from J, with 9 bases between. The CDR3 runs to 13 residues. For the CDR3, the DNA is TGCAGCGTTGAGGCAGGGCAGAACACTGAAGCTTTCTTT. Encoded protein: CSVEAGQNTEAFF.

The chain carries TRBV4-3 and TRBJ2-5, with 7 positions matching TRBD1. J lost 3 bases, V lost 0 bases, and 7 bases had no gene match. The CDR3 totals 16 residues. In germline, CDR1 is LGHNA, CDR2 YSLEER. The CDR3 DNA sequence: TGCGCCAGCAGCCAAGAAAGGACAGGATGGGAAGAGACCCAGTACTTC. Its protein is CASSQERTGWEETQYF.

The chain has TRBV29-1 and TRBJ2-2; the match to TRBD1 covers 9 bases. The CDR3 contains 12 residues. The germline V gene encodes CDR1 SQVTM and CDR2 ANQGSEA. CDR3 nucleotides: TGCAGGTCAACAGGGGGCATCGGGGAGCTGTTTTTT. As protein: CRSTGGIGELFF.

The chain employs TRBV27 and TRBJ2-5, with a possible D match to TRBD2 (6 bases). Trimming took 5 bases from V and 5 from J, leaving 15 bases between them. The CDR3 spans 14 residues. In germline, CDR1 is MNHEY, CDR2 SMNVEV (reference sequence). CDR3 sequence (DNA): TGTGCCAGCAGTACCGGACTAAGGTCTGAGACCCAGTACTTC. This translates into CASSTGLRSETQYF.

V is TRBV7-2 and J is TRBJ2-3; tentative D call: TRBD1 (5 bases). The CDR3 sequence is 16 residues long. Trimming took 5 bases from V and 3 from J, leaving 18 bases between them. CDR1 SGHTA and CDR2 FQGNSA come from the germline V gene. The CDR3 region is CASSPSERTPTDTQYF. In nucleotides, the CDR3 is TGTGCCAGCAGCCCTAGTGAGAGGACACCGACAGATACGCAGTATTTT.

In its sample, this clone was seen a few times. The chain combines TRBV30 with TRBJ1-2, with D perhaps matching TRBD1 (6 bases). The CDR3 is 13 residues long. Germline V gives CDR1 GTSNPN, CDR2 SVGIG (reference sequence). V was shortened by 0 bases and J by 10 bases, with 15 bases between the two germline ends. The CDR3 loop is CAWSVGQLPPYTF. CDR3 nucleotide sequence: TGTGCCTGGAGTGTCGGACAGCTGCCGCCCTACACCTTC.

The V and J genes are TRBV2 and TRBJ2-3, with D possibly TRBD1 on 6 matching bases. The CDR3 has 14 residues. Trimming stripped 7 bases from V and 0 bases from J, with 11 bases between. Germline CDR1 is SNHLY and CDR2 is FYNNEI. CDR3 coding DNA: TGTGCCAGCAACGTGACAGGTAGCACAGATACGCAGTATTTT. Its protein is CASNVTGSTDTQYF.